This TCR beta chain was found in a study of OX40 agonist ivuxolimab in advanced cancers. General notes on the study: Ivuxolimab was a fully human IgG2 agonistic monoclonal antibody targeting the costimulatory receptor OX40 (CD134). Among the roughly 50 dose-escalation patients, some 19 had hepatocellular carcinoma, approximately 15 melanoma, 9 renal cell carcinoma and 9 head and neck cancer. Partial responses occurred in three dose-escalation patients: two with cutaneous melanoma and one with hepatocellular carcinoma. A male proportion of 75% to 85% and a mean age of 60 years, ranging from roughly 23 to 85, were recorded for the dose-escalation cohort. Intravenous ivuxolimab was administered to patients every 2 weeks at six dose levels: 0.01, 0.1, 0.3, 1.5, 3 and 10 mg/kg. The purpose of peripheral TCRbeta sequencing was to test whether ivuxolimab changed TCR sequence diversity and led to clonal T-cell expansion. Prior anti-PD-1, anti-PD-L1 or anti-CTLA-4 therapy was permitted, and checkpoint inhibitors had been received by about 37% of dose-escalation patients. The paper describes the monotherapy dose-escalation part (N ≈ 52 patients) of the phase I trial of ivuxolimab. General conclusions and limits of the study: In the 0.1-3.0 mg/kg groups, partial responders were among the patients with the lowest normalized peripheral clonal expansion, particularly in CD8+ T cells. Low levels of normalized T-cell clonal expansion were also seen in some nonresponding patients. After ivuxolimab, CD8+ T cells had more expanded clones than CD4+ T cells on average. The antigen specificity of the clonally expanded peripheral T cells was not determined. Clonal expansion of both CD4+ and CD8+ blood T cells was observed from baseline to week 6 at doses 0.1 to 3.0 mg/kg.

To sequence the TCRbeta CDR3 region, genomic DNA was isolated from the sorted cells. The immunoSEQ Assay was used to sequence the TCRbeta CDR3 regions. Imported from immuneACCESS, the table was reduced by TCRdb to in-frame sequences with V and J called. These copies leave out some clones; in studies compared against another copy, an unresolved V gene accounts for under half, and the cause of the remainder is not known. This sample has 95,000 or so clones in its table, and approximately 85% of those were observed once. The top ten clonotypes cover 3.8% of the sample. The trial excluded patients who had a history of autoimmune disease or who were on systemic immunosuppression. In every dose cohort, peripheral blood was drawn for TCR sequencing at baseline, cycle 4 day 1, and cycle 7 day 1. Samples were obtained from an open-label, multicenter, first-in-human phase I dose-escalation trial of ivuxolimab. The trial enrolled adults with locally advanced or metastatic head and neck squamous cell, hepatocellular, melanoma or renal cell carcinoma. Before TCR sequencing, CD4+ T cells and CD8+ T cells were sorted from peripheral blood as separate populations.

This clone was counted a single time. Its antigen specificity is not known. Within one base of it there is no much larger clone, and no base qualities were kept. The sequencing here drew on CD4+ or CD8+ T cells sorted from blood, taken in a trial of the OX40 agonist ivuxolimab. The clonotype comes from an adult with an advanced solid tumor such as melanoma, head and neck, liver or kidney cancer.

The CDR3 protein: CAFSGRGYNEQFF. The DNA sequence is given as TGTGCCTTCAGCGGGAGGGGTTACAATGAGCAGTTCTTC. The sequence joins TRBV30 to TRBJ2-1, and 10 junctional nucleotides match TRBD2. Per the germline V gene (reference sequence), GTSNPN is the CDR1 and SVGIG is the CDR2. At the junction V is shortened by 7 bases and J by 4 bases; bases outside the gene matches: 4. The cysteine opens and the phenylalanine closes a CDR3 of 13 amino acids. Just the 39-base CDR3 DNA is kept, in frame starting at base 1.